Below, 11 T cell receptor beta chains from the same sample are listed, as sequenced in a study of cytomegalovirus exposure and HLA in healthy donors. The study ran its PCR with 60 Vbeta and 13 Jbeta primers. Sequencing used immunoSEQ multiplex PCR; TCRdb keeps in-frame clones, though not all of them. Of fewer than 120,000 clones in the sample, over 60% were seen once. The sequenced sample was PBMCs. The receptors shown here come from a woman in her 30s in good health and CMV-seronegative.

CDR3 sequence (DNA): TGTGCCAGCAACGCGGCCGTCCACGGGGTCGGGGACACTGAAGCTTTCTTT. This codes for CASNAAVHGVGDTEAFF. V and J are TRBV28 and TRBJ1-1; D is ambiguous. V lost 7 bases and J 3 bases, leaving 24 bases between the germline ends. Germline V gene data show CDR1 as MDHEN and CDR2 as SYDVKM. The CDR3 extends over 17 amino acids.

This clone was found once. No conserved phenylalanine or tryptophan is present at the end of the CDR3, so a read error is the likely explanation. This chain joins TRBV29-1 and TRBJ2-3; no clear D gene. V lost 8 bases and J lost 3, with 15 bases in between. CDR3 length: 13 residues. CDR1 and CDR2 from the germline V gene are SQVTM and ANQGSEA. This CDR3 is CSTDPGLTDTQYV. The CDR3 coding sequence is TGCAGCACGGACCCCGGGCTGACAGATACGCAGTATGTT.

With respect to this clone: Other nucleotide sequences from this sample produce the same CDR3. This sequence joins TRBV7-2 and TRBJ2-3, with 9 bases identical to TRBD2. V was pared by 6 bases and J by 0 bases, with 7 bases of the junction left unmatched. The CDR3 is made up of 16 amino acids. Germline loops: CDR1 SGHTA, CDR2 FQGNSA. The DNA of the CDR3 is TGTGCCAGCAGTCTCCTAGCGGGGTCCAGCACAGATACGCAGTATTTT. Amino acid sequence: CASSLLAGSSTDTQYF.

Of note for this clone: The junction differs from germline at one of its ends, possibly a read error. This CDR3 reads CASSYSGTSGEETQYF. CDR3 sequence (DNA): TGTGCCAGCAGTTACTCCGGGACTAGCGGGGAAGAGACCCAGTACTTC. This chain connects TRBV10-3 to TRBJ2-5; TRBD2 agrees at 13 bases. Germline CDR1 and CDR2: ENHRY and SYGVKD. The CDR3 is 16 residues long.

There are a few counts of this clone. V and J are TRBV7-2 and TRBJ2-7; no reliable D call. Germline CDR1 SGHTA, CDR2 FQGNSA. CDR3 length: 13 amino acids. V lost 5 bases, J lost 3 bases, and 11 bases lay in between. CDR3 loop: CASSPSRDYEQYF. The DNA of the CDR3 is TGTGCCAGCAGCCCCTCTAGAGACTACGAGCAGTACTTC.

As DNA, the CDR3 is TGCGCCAGCAGCTGGGACAGTTTGATGAACACTGAAGCTTTCTTT. Protein product: CASSWDSLMNTEAFF. This rearrangement joins TRBV5-1 to TRBJ1-1; the match to TRBD1 covers 7 bases. V lost 3 bases, J lost 0 bases, and 5 bases stayed unmatched. Germline assignment: CDR1 SGHRS and CDR2 YFSETQ. The CDR3 runs 15 residues.

In its sample, this clone was seen once. The J gene is TRBJ1-2, the V gene TRBV27, with 7 nucleotides matching TRBD1. The germline gives CDR1 MNHEY, CDR2 SMNVEV (reference sequence). V lost 6 bases to trimming and J lost 2 bases; unmatched junction nucleotides: 6. CDR3 size: 14 residues. The CDR3 reads CASSRQGTNYGYTF. CDR3 bases: TGTGCCAGCAGCAGACAGGGAACCAACTATGGCTACACCTTC.

This clone was recorded only once. V usage is TRBV6-5 and J usage is TRBJ2-7; D unresolved. Deletions cut 4 bases from V and 6 bases from J, with 16 bases between. Germline assignment: CDR1 MNHEY and CDR2 SVGAGI. The CDR3 consists of 14 residues. The CDR3: CASSSRRARGEQYF. CDR3 nucleotide sequence: TGTGCCAGCAGTTCCCGGCGAGCTCGCGGCGAGCAGTACTTC.

This clone was seen only once. CDR3 protein: CASSLLGGHQPQHF. CDR3 nucleotide sequence: TGTGCCAGCAGTTTACTGGGAGGGCATCAGCCCCAGCATTTT. The chain employs TRBV28 and TRBJ1-5; D remains unclear. Trimming cost V 2 bases and J 5 bases, with 10 bases left between them. The CDR3 runs 14 residues. The germline V gene has CDR1 MDHEN and CDR2 SYDVKM.

The V call is TRBV5-1, the J call TRBJ2-7, with TRBD1 identical over 8 bases. The length of the CDR3 is 14 residues. With 4 bases clipped from V and 2 bases from J, the junction kept 5 bases outside the gene matches. CDR1 is SGHRS and CDR2 is YFSETQ in the germline V gene. CDR3 in amino acids: CASSGTGGPYEQYF. DNA for the CDR3: TGCGCCAGCAGCGGAACAGGGGGTCCCTACGAGCAGTACTTC.

This sequence joins TRBV6-1 and TRBJ1-2, with 9 nucleotides matching TRBD1. The CDR3 runs 14 residues. Looked up from germline, CDR1 is MNHNS and CDR2 is SASEGT. V trimming: 4 bases; J trimming: 10 bases; junction bases outside the gene matches: 10. In DNA, the CDR3 is TGTGCCAGCAGTGTTACAGGGGGCGATTACTCCTACACCTTC. It yields the protein CASSVTGGDYSYTF.